A selection of T cell receptor beta chains follows, all from one sample in a study of blood T cell repertoires in COVID-19. Measured with immunoSEQ multiplex PCR; TCRdb has only the in-frame clones, and not every one. The sample consists of about 45,000 clones, 86% of them appearing once. Material for sequencing was peripheral blood. The receptors were sampled from a human donor in a cohort sampled during active COVID-19. The conserved cysteine and the conserved F or W are not part of the CDR3 here. Fields, in order: D gene, V gene, CDR3 protein. D genes are given only for firm matches.

. TRBV5-4 ASSKNSGRSYNEQF
. TRBV5-1 ASSTGFYEQY
. TRBV25-1 ASSLPFPGSTGELF
TRBD1 TRBV6-6 ASSPAGGVNTEAF
. TRBV27 ASSPNWSYGYT
. TRBV19 ASSTRGGQETQY
TRBD2 TRBV27 ASSPRTSGAYNEQF
TRBD1 TRBV2 ASRDGTVNNSPLH
TRBD1 TRBV24-1 ATSNPGTALNEQF
TRBD1 TRBV7-9 ASSTSSGGAF
. TRBV19 ASSRWDLRETQY
. TRBV5-1 ASSPDSPSTGELF
TRBD2 TRBV13 ASSPPGLAGGTYEQY
. TRBV4-1 ASSPGVNEQF
TRBD1 TRBV2 ATSGGTGVNGELF
TRBD1 TRBV9 ASSTTGGTGELF
. TRBV5-1 ASSLVEGAVYEQY
. TRBV5-1 ASRPGSSNTEAF
. TRBV12-3/TRBV12-4 ASSFNNGNTIY
. TRBV2 ASKIGRGSDTQY
. TRBV3-1/TRBV3-2 ASSLQGYSNSPLH
TRBD1 TRBV5-5 ASSLPGQASSNQPQH
TRBD1 TRBV5-8 ASTRRDRLTAIY
. TRBV12-3/TRBV12-4 ASSLSTGGEQY
TRBD1 TRBV18 ASAILPGQGRASLHEQY
. TRBV7-8 ASSLGGGQTQY
TRBD1 TRBV7-9 ASSLKGQGTGELF
TRBD1 TRBV30 AWQGAGEKLF
. TRBV5-1 ASSLRDSGGDEQY
. TRBV19 ASSFGGAFGANVLT
. TRBV1 TSSPDIAGGPSEQY
TRBD2 TRBV5-1 ASSRQRGYEQY
. TRBV28 ASLTADTEAF
. TRBV12-3/TRBV12-4 ASSLLTSGYT
TRBD1 TRBV6-5 ASSRTGNGSPLH
. TRBV7-9 ASSLAGSSYEQY
TRBD1 TRBV4-1 ASSPQGTGNQPQH
. TRBV19 ASSADSTQPQH
TRBD1 TRBV7-6 ASSLDGTGVLPQH
. TRBV18 ASSPLRGGRQETQY